These T cell receptor beta chains were read from a single sample in a study of tumour-infiltrating T cells in Burkitt lymphoma. Clones were sequenced by immunoSEQ multiplex PCR, and TCRdb holds only the in-frame ones, with some missing. The table has 15,000 or so clones, around a third seen once; the top ten hold approximately 6%. What was sequenced was tumor tissue. The receptor set was obtained from a human donor with diffuse large B-cell lymphoma. Each CDR3 is given with its conserved first and last residue. The D gene is left open where the match is weak. The size of a clone is reported for some rows only, either as once, few or many, or as a class for expanded clones.

TRBJ2-1,NA,TRBV19,NA,TGTGCCAGTAGTATCGGGCTTGGGGGGTACGGGGAGCAGTTCTTC,CASSIGLGGYGEQFF
TRBJ2-2,NA,TRBV11-3,NA,TGTGCCAGCAGCTTATCCCACGGTAACACCGGGGAGCTGTTTTTT,CASSLSHGNTGELFF
TRBJ2-7,NA,TRBV10-3,few,TGTGCCATCAGTGAGTCAATGGAACGGGCCGAGCAGTACTTC,CAISESMERAEQYF
TRBJ1-5,NA,TRBV19,few,TGTGCCAGTAGTAGTAAGGGCAATCAGCCCCAGCATTTT,CASSSKGNQPQHF
TRBJ2-1,NA,TRBV9,NA,TGTGCCAGCAGCGTAGGCCTAGGACACAATGAGCAGTTCTTC,CASSVGLGHNEQFF
TRBJ2-7,TRBD2,TRBV27,NA,TGTGCCAGCAGTTTAAACGGACTAGCGGGAACCTACGAGCAGTACTTC,CASSLNGLAGTYEQYF
TRBJ2-2,NA,TRBV9,few,TGTGCCAGCAGCGTAAGTACGGCGAACACCGGGGAGCTGTTTTTT,CASSVSTANTGELFF
TRBJ2-1,NA,TRBV7-7,NA,TGTGCTAGCAGCACCACACAGAACAATGAGCAGTTCTTC,CASSTTQNNEQFF
TRBJ2-1,NA,TRBV10-2,few,TGCGCCAGCAGTGAGGCTGGGCCAACCGGTGAGCAGTTCTTC,CASSEAGPTGEQFF
TRBJ1-1,TRBD1,TRBV7-9,few,TGTGCCAGCACTCTACAGGGGGCGCGAACTGAAGCTTTTTTT,CASTLQGARTEAFF
TRBJ2-7,TRBD2,TRBV29-1,NA,TGCAGCCTTGACTGGACTAGTGACTACGAGCAGTACTTC,CSLDWTSDYEQYF
TRBJ2-2,TRBD1,TRBV29-1,NA,TGCAGCGCGGGAACGGGACAGCTCCTCGGCGGGGAGCTGTTTTTT,CSAGTGQLLGGELFF
TRBJ2-2,TRBD2,TRBV11-2,NA,TGTGCCAGCAGCTCCCCTGGGGGGGGTAACACCGGGGAGCTGTTTTTT,CASSSPGGGNTGELFF
TRBJ1-5,NA,TRBV6-1,NA,TGTGCCAGCAGGTTGGGGGGTAGCAATCAGCCCCAGCATTTT,CASRLGGSNQPQHF
TRBJ1-4,TRBD1,TRBV6-5,NA,TGTGCCAGCAGTTACTCGGACAGGGGGAGTGAAAAACTGTTTTTT,CASSYSDRGSEKLFF
TRBJ1-5,NA,TRBV30,NA,TGTGCCTGGAGTGGGGCAGGGGTCAGCAATCAGCCCCAGCATTTT,CAWSGAGVSNQPQHF
TRBJ2-7,TRBD2,TRBV6-5,few,TGTGCCAGCAGTTACTCCTCGGGAGGGGGATACGAGCAGTACTTC,CASSYSSGGGYEQYF
TRBJ1-2,NA,TRBV5-6,few,TGTGCCAGCAGCGCATACCTTGACGGGACCTATGGCTACACCTTC,CASSAYLDGTYGYTF
TRBJ2-2,NA,TRBV5-1,few,TGCGCCAGCAGCTTCCTTTTTTCCCCGAACACCGGGGAGCTGTTTTTT,CASSFLFSPNTGELFF
TRBJ2-7,TRBD1,TRBV4-1,NA,TGCGCCAGCAGCCAAGCGGCGACAGGGCTGGTGGGAGAGCAGTACTTC,CASSQAATGLVGEQYF
TRBJ2-3,NA,TRBV7-2,NA,TGTGCCAGCAGCTTGGGGACGCCGGCTCCGCAGTATTTT,CASSLGTPAPQYF
TRBJ2-5,TRBD1,TRBV7-2,NA,TGTGCCAGCAGCCCCGGGACAGCCTCCCGGGAGACCCAGTACTTC,CASSPGTASRETQYF
TRBJ2-2,NA,TRBV18,few,TGTGCCAGCTCACCAGAATGGGACTTGGAATACGGGGAGCTGTTTTTT,CASSPEWDLEYGELFF
TRBJ1-2,NA,TRBV19,few,TGTGCCAGTAGTATAGGATCCAGGTCGTCTGGCGGCTACACCTTC,CASSIGSRSSGGYTF
TRBJ1-2,TRBD1,TRBV5-1,few,TGCGCCAGCAGCCGGGTAGGGACAGGGGGCGGCTACACCTTC,CASSRVGTGGGYTF
TRBJ2-7,TRBD2,TRBV11-2,NA,TGTGCCAGCACCGGACTAGCGGGAGATCCCTACGAGCAGTACTTC,CASTGLAGDPYEQYF
TRBJ2-2,NA,TRBV7-9,once,TGTGCCAGCAGCCCCCCCTTCGGGGAGCTGTTTTTT,CASSPPFGELFF